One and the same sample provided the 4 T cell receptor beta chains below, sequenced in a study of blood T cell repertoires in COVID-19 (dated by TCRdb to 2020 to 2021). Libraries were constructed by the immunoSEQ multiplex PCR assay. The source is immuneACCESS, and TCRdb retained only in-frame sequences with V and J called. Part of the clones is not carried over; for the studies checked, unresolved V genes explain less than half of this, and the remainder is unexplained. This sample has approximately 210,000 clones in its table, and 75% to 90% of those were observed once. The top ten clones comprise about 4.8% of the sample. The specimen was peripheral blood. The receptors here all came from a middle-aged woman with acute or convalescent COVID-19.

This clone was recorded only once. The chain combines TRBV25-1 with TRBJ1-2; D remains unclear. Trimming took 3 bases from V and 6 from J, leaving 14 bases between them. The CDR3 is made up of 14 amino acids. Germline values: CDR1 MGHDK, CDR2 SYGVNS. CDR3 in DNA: TGTGCCAGCAGTGAGCCTGGAGCCGGGGATGGCTACACCTTC. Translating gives CASSEPGAGDGYTF.

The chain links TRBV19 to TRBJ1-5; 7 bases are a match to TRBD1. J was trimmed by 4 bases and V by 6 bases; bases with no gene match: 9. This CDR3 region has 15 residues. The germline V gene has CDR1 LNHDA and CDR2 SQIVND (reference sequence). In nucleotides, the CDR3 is TGTGCCAGTAGGGGCCGGACAGGAGCTAATCAGCCCCAGCATTTT. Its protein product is CASRGRTGANQPQHF.

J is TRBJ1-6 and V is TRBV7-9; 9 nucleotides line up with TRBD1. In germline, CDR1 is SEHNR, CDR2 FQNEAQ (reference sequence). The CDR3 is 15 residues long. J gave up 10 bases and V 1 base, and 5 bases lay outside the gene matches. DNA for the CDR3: TGTGCCAGCAGCTTAGGGACAGGGGTGGGATCACCCCTCCACTTT. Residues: CASSLGTGVGSPLHF.

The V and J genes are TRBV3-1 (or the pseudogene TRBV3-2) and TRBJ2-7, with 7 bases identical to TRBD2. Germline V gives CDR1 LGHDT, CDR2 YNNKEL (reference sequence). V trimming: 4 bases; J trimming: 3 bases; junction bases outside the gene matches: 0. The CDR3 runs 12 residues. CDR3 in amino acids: CASSRGGYEQYV. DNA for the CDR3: TGTGCCAGCAGCCGCGGGGGCTACGAGCAGTACGTC.